This T cell receptor (beta chain) is from a study of response to subunit inactivated influenza vaccine. Whole-study results and caveats: Each seasonal influenza vaccination, the authors suggested, recruits few new T cells.

At least ten counts were recorded for this clonotype. Its antigen is unknown. The CDR3 is 15 amino acids. Losses at the gene ends were 6 bases for V and 2 bases for J; bases not matched to a gene: 10. Germline values: CDR1 LGHDT, CDR2 YNNKEL (reference sequence). Each CDR3 protein is one row after TCRdb ran MiXCR on the RT-PCR reads. This table has more than 250,000 distinct CDR3 sequences, roughly a fifth appearing once. The clonotype originates from a man aged 45 to 75 who received an inactivated influenza vaccine. The chain carries TRBV3-1 and TRBJ2-7; 7 bases are a match to TRBD1. The starting material was PBMCs from blood, obtained approximately 20 months after vaccination. CDR3: CASSRRLDRPYEQYF. The CDR3 bases are TGTGCCAGCAGTAGACGACTGGACAGGCCCTACGAGCAGTACTTC.